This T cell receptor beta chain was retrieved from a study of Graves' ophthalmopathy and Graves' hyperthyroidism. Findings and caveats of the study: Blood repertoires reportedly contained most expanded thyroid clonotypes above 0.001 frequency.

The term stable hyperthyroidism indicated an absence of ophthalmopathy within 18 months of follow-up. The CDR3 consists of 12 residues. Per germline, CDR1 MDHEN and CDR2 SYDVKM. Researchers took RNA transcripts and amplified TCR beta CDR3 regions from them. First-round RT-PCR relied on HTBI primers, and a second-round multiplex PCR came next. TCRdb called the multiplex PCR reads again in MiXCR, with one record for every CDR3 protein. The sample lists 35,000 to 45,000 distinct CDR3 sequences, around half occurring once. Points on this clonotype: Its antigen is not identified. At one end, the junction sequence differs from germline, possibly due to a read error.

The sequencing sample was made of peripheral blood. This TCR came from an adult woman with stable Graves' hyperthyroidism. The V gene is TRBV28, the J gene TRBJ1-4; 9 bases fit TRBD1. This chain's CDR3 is CAIRGARDRAIF. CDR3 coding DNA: TGTGCCATCAGGGGGGCCAGGGACAGGGCCATTTTT.